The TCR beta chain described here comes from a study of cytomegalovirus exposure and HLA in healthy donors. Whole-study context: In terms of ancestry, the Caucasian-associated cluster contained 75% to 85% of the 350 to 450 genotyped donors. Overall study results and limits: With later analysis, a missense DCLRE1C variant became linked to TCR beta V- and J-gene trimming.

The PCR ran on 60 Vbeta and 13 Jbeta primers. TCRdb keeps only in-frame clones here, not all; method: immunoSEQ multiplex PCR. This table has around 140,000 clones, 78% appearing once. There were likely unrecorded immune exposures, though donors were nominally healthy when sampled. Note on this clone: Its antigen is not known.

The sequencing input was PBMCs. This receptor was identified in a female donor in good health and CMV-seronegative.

This CDR3 is CASSEDRGYSNQPQHF. CDR3 coding DNA: TGTGCCAGCAGTGAGGACAGAGGATATAGCAATCAGCCCCAGCATTTT. The chain links TRBV2 to TRBJ1-5; D is perhaps TRBD1 (6 bases). Between the trimmed V and J ends, which lost 3 bases and 0 bases, there was a span of 12 bases. Germline V gene data show CDR1 as SNHLY and CDR2 as FYNNEI. The CDR3 is made up of 16 amino acids.